This TCR beta chain was obtained from a study of cytomegalovirus exposure and HLA in healthy donors. General study findings and limits: Within a later analysis, the majority of CMV-associated TCR beta chains appeared HLA-restricted.

This clone came up a few times. Its antigen is undetermined. With 60 Vbeta and 13 Jbeta primers, the PCR was carried out. Produced via immunoSEQ multiplex PCR; TCRdb's table is partial and in-frame only. This table holds approximately 150,000 clones, 80% found once. Trimming at V came to 4 bases and at J to 5 bases, leaving 7 bases not matched to a gene. The length of the CDR3 is 15 residues. In germline, CDR1 is SGHRS, CDR2 YFSETQ. Sequencing input: PBMCs. The source of this sequence is a man aged 18 to 29 in good health and CMV-seropositive. The genes are TRBV5-1 and TRBJ2-2; 8 bases are a match to TRBD1. CDR3 DNA sequence: TGCGCCAGCAGCCCAAGACAGGGGTCGACCGGGGAGCTGTTTTTT. It yields the protein CASSPRQGSTGELFF.